The rows below give T cell receptor beta chains drawn from one sample of a study of tumor-infiltrating lymphocytes in primary liver carcinoma. TCRdb analysed the multiplex PCR reads with MiXCR anew, one entry per CDR3 protein. The table lists roughly 190,000 distinct CDR3 sequences, over 80% of them singletons. Sequenced: tumor tissue from primary liver carcinoma. The receptor source for this set is a man between 35 and 55 years old with primary liver carcinoma and hepatitis B virus infection. CDR3s include the opening cysteine and the closing phenylalanine or tryptophan. The D gene is left open where the match is weak. Some rows mark clone size as missing; the rest say once, few, many or name a class of expanded clone.

>NA|TRBJ2-1|TRBV5-4|NA
CVSSPSRNPFNEQFF
TGTGTCAGCAGCCCTTCCAGGAATCCCTTCAATGAGCAGTTCTTC
>NA|TRBJ2-3|TRBV12-5|NA
CASGLEQGPTYTQYF
TGTGCTAGTGGTTTGGAACAGGGTCCCACATATACGCAGTACTTT
>TRBD2|TRBJ2-5|TRBV6-1|NA
CASSVGLVQETQNF
TGTGCCAGTAGTGTGGGACTAGTCCAGGAGACCCAGAACTTC
>NA|TRBJ1-1|TRBV6-2/TRBV6-3|NA
CANGARNTEAVF
TGTGCCAACGGGGCACGTAACACTGAAGCTGTCTTT
>NA|TRBJ1-3|TRBV12-3/TRBV12-4|NA
CVSSIQGSGNTIYF
TGTGTCAGCAGCATACAGGGCTCTGGAAACACCATATATTTT
>TRBD1|TRBJ2-2|TRBV29-1|many
CSVAGGASGELFF
TGCAGCGTTGCAGGGGGCGCATCGGGGGAGCTGTTTTTT
>NA|TRBJ2-7|TRBV30|NA
CAWSRGGTSERYF
TGTGCCTGGAGCAGGGGAGGGACCAGCGAGCGGTACTTT
>TRBD2|TRBJ2-1|TRBV12-3/TRBV12-4|NA
CVSLSSGRAGERFF
TGTGTCAGCCTCTCTAGCGGGAGGGCGGGGGAGCGGTTCTTC
>TRBD2|TRBJ2-3|TRBV4-3|few
CASSQEPLAGGTDKQYF
TGCGCCAGTAGCCAAGAACCCCTAGCGGGAGGGACAGATAAGCAGTATTTT
>NA|TRBJ2-2|TRBV28|NA
CASREGGVANTGELFF
TGTGCCAGCAGAGAGGGGGGGGTCGCGAACACCGGGGAGCTTTTTTTT
>NA|TRBJ1-5|TRBV30|NA
CAWGLAGGRNQPQHF
TGTGCCTGGGGCCTCGCGGGGGGCCGGAATCAGCCCCAGCATTTT
>NA|TRBJ2-7|TRBV4-3|NA
CVSNQEQRYEQYF
TGCGTCAGCAACCAAGAACAGCGCTACGAGCAGTACTTC
>NA|TRBJ2-7|TRBV4-3|NA
CAGSLEGRAAYEQYF
TGCGCCGGCAGCCTCGAAGGGAGAGCAGCTTATGAGCAGTACTTC
>TRBD2|TRBJ2-2|TRBV6-2/TRBV6-3|NA
CASSYSSKREIHTGEQFF
TGTGCCAGCAGTTACTCGAGTAAGCGGGAGATACACACCGGGGAGCAGTTTTTT
>TRBD2|TRBJ2-1|TRBV5-4|NA
CATTSGKPNEQFF
TGTGCCACGACTAGCGGGAAACCGAATGAGCAGTTCTTC
>NA|TRBJ2-6|TRBV5-1|NA
CANSLEVGGSGANILTF
TGCGCCAACAGCTTGGAGGTCGGGGGCTCTGGGGCCAACATCCTGACTTTC
>TRBD2|TRBJ2-6|TRBV29-1|NA
CSVGGTSGSLPGANVLTF
TGCAGCGTTGGAGGGACTAGCGGAAGCCTCCCTGGGGCCAACGTCCTGACTTTC